This T cell receptor (beta chain) was observed in a study of cytomegalovirus exposure and HLA in healthy donors. The study ran its PCR with 60 Vbeta and 13 Jbeta primers. The method was immunoSEQ multiplex PCR; TCRdb's version includes in-frame clones alone and lacks a portion of them. The profile covers about 130,000 clones, with roughly 74% appearing a single time and approximately 7% taken by the ten largest. The V gene's germline CDR1 is SEHNR and CDR2 FQNEAQ (reference sequence). The CDR3 totals 18 residues. J lost 2 bases, V lost 4 bases, and 14 bases had no gene match. Source material: PBMCs. The source of this sequence is a man in his forties in good health and CMV-seropositive. The chain couples TRBV7-9 to TRBJ1-5; TRBD1 agrees at 7 bases. The CDR3 bases are TGTGCCAGCAGCTGGCCGACAAAGGGGGCGGGTGGCAATCAGCCCCAGCATTTT. Amino acids: CASSWPTKGAGGNQPQHF.